The 24 T cell receptor beta chains listed next were all sequenced from one sample in a study of blood T cell repertoires in COVID-19. The table came from immunoSEQ multiplex PCR; TCRdb's copy has only in-frame clones and leaves some out. The top ten hold more than 1.5% of the sample, which has some 120,000 clones, 65% to 85% seen once. Sequencing used peripheral blood. The receptors derive from a man aged 70-80 years with acute or convalescent COVID-19.

CDR3 nucleotides: TGTGCCAGCAGGGCAGACACAGATACGCAGTATTTT. It specifies CASRADTDTQYF. J is TRBJ2-3 and V is TRBV2, with D uncertain. V was cut by 6 bases and J by 2 bases, with 6 bases left in between. The CDR3 totals 12 residues. The germline V gene encodes CDR1 SNHLY and CDR2 FYNNEI.

This clone was observed a few times. The junction shows a germline mismatch at one end, possibly a read error. DNA of the CDR3: TGCAGTGCAGGGAATAACAGGGTTTTGAATTTT. Translated, it gives CSAGNNRVLNF. This chain uses TRBV20-1 with TRBJ1-5; D is perhaps TRBD1 (6 bases). The CDR3 runs to 11 residues. CDR1 and CDR2 from the germline V gene are DFQATT and SNEGSKA (reference sequence).

The chain joins TRBV3-1 (or the pseudogene TRBV3-2) to TRBJ2-3, with D possibly TRBD2 on 6 matching bases. CDR1 is LGHDT, CDR2 YNNKEL, per germline (reference sequence). V lost 5 bases, J lost 1 base, and 16 bases lay in between. The CDR3 has 16 amino acids. CDR3 in DNA: TGTGCCAGCAGCTTCGGTAGGGCTAGCGGCACAGATACGCAGTATTTT. Residues: CASSFGRASGTDTQYF.

The CDR3: CASSLSQQETQYF. For the CDR3, the DNA is TGTGCCAGCAGCTTATCACAACAGGAGACCCAGTACTTC. The V and J genes are TRBV7-2 and TRBJ2-5; D gene uncertain. CDR3 length: 13 amino acids. From germline, CDR1 is SGHTA and CDR2 FQGNSA. V dropped 2 bases and J dropped 5 bases, with 9 bases sitting between them.

This clone was detected only once. The J gene is TRBJ2-1, the V gene TRBV3-1 (or the pseudogene TRBV3-2); D not certain. Germline CDR1 and CDR2: LGHDT and YNNKEL (reference sequence). This CDR3 contains 15 residues. Trimming removed 1 base from V and 6 bases from J, with 13 bases in between. The CDR3 spells CASSQVTTSVNEQFF. The CDR3 nucleotides read TGTGCCAGCAGCCAAGTCACTACCTCCGTCAATGAGCAGTTCTTC.

V usage is TRBV27 and J usage is TRBJ2-7; possible D gene TRBD2, 5 bases. CDR3 length: 13 amino acids. The V gene's germline CDR1 is MNHEY and CDR2 SMNVEV (reference sequence). Deletions cut 6 bases from V and 8 bases from J, with 17 bases between. The CDR3 nucleotides read TGTGCCAGCAGCGAGAAAGGTTCGGGGAAGCAGTACTTC. This codes for CASSEKGSGKQYF.

The chain is built from TRBV28 and TRBJ2-5; 11 bases align to TRBD2. This CDR3 comprises 15 residues. Unmatched junction bases numbered 2, after V lost 2 bases and J lost 3 bases. Germline V lookup: CDR1 MDHEN, CDR2 SYDVKM. The CDR3 DNA sequence: TGTGCCAGCAGTTTACCGACTAGCGGGGAAGAGACCCAGTACTTC. Translation: CASSLPTSGEETQYF.

This chain connects TRBV6-5 to TRBJ1-5; D gene ambiguous. This CDR3 has 13 residues. In germline, CDR1 is MNHEY, CDR2 SVGAGI. V lost 5 bases, J lost 4 bases, and 9 bases lay in between. The CDR3 loop reads CASSRGSNQPQHF. CDR3 nucleotide sequence: TGTGCCAGCAGTCGGGGTTCGAATCAGCCCCAGCATTTT.

This clone occurred many times. The rearrangement joins TRBV12-3 or TRBV12-4 to TRBJ1-2; TRBD1 matches 7 bases. V shed 3 bases and J 14 bases; nucleotides not matched to a gene: 6. The CDR3 has 11 amino acids. CDR3 loop: CASSFDRASTF. The CDR3, as DNA: TGTGCCAGCAGTTTTGACAGGGCGTCGACCTTC.

The chain joins TRBV5-8 to TRBJ1-5; TRBD1 is a possible D gene (5 bases). This CDR3 region has 14 residues. V lost 9 bases, J lost 4 bases, and 17 bases lay in between. CDR1 and CDR2 (germline): SGHTS, YDEGEE. The CDR3, as DNA: TGTGCCACCCGGGAGGGGACGATGAATCAGCCCCAGCATTTT. This translates into CATREGTMNQPQHF.

The chain is built from TRBV6-5 and TRBJ2-2; a possible D gene is TRBD2 (5 bases). This CDR3 region has 13 residues. Germline CDR1 is MNHEY and CDR2 is SVGAGI. V gave up 5 bases and J gave up 7 bases, with 11 bases separating them. CDR3 loop: CASSIGVDGELFF. CDR3 DNA sequence: TGTGCCAGCAGTATCGGGGTGGACGGGGAGCTGTTTTTT.

V is TRBV7-8 and J is TRBJ2-5; D is undetermined. This CDR3 comprises 13 residues. V shed 3 bases and J shed 3 bases, with 8 bases lying between them. Germline V gene sequence: CDR1 SGHVS, CDR2 FQNEAQ. The CDR3 here is CASSFQNEETQYF. CDR3 nucleotide sequence: TGTGCCAGCAGCTTCCAGAATGAAGAGACCCAGTACTTC.

CDR3 loop: CASRRGPYEQYF. CDR3 bases: TGTGCCAGCAGAAGGGGCCCCTACGAGCAGTACTTC. This rearrangement joins TRBV28 to TRBJ2-7; tentative D call: TRBD1 (5 bases). The V end was cut by 6 bases, the J end by 2 bases, with 8 bases between. CDR3 size: 12 residues. Germline CDR1 MDHEN, CDR2 SYDVKM.

The genes are TRBV7-8 and TRBJ2-7; tentative D call: TRBD1 (5 bases). The germline V and J ends were trimmed by 4 bases and 4 bases, with 11 bases remaining between them. This CDR3 region has 13 residues. CDR1 is SGHVS and CDR2 is FQNEAQ in the germline V gene. CDR3 amino acids: CASSSRQTYEQYF. The CDR3 DNA reads TGTGCCAGCAGCTCGAGACAGACATACGAGCAGTACTTC.

V gene TRBV10-3 combines with J gene TRBJ2-7; TRBD1 matches 11 bases. CDR3 length: 15 amino acids. V trimming: 4 bases; J trimming: 9 bases; junction bases outside the gene matches: 11. Germline V CDR1 and CDR2: ENHRY, SYGVKD. The CDR3 loop reads CAISGNRDRGSGQYF. The CDR3 region has the DNA TGTGCCATCAGTGGGAACCGGGACAGGGGGTCAGGGCAGTACTTC.

The chain employs TRBV19 and TRBJ1-4; 10 nucleotides line up with TRBD1. The CDR3 extends over 16 amino acids. After removal of 6 bases from V and 8 bases from J, the junction contained 12 bases not matched to a gene. The germline V gene has CDR1 LNHDA and CDR2 SQIVND (reference sequence). This chain's CDR3 is CASRTTPGTGVEKLFF. The CDR3 DNA follows: TGTGCCAGTAGGACAACGCCAGGGACAGGGGTGGAAAAACTGTTTTTT.

The chain employs TRBV6-5 and TRBJ2-5; 9 nucleotides match TRBD1. CDR1 is MNHEY and CDR2 is SVGAGI in the germline V gene. The CDR3 sequence is 13 residues long. The V segment lost 6 bases and the J segment 5 bases; nucleotides outside the gene matches: 4. The CDR3 here is CASRTGGTETQYF. The CDR3, as DNA: TGTGCCAGCAGGACAGGGGGGACGGAGACCCAGTACTTC.

This clone was seen a few times. The chain uses TRBV12-3 or TRBV12-4 and TRBJ1-1; TRBD1 is a possible D gene (6 bases). The V end was cut by 7 bases, the J end by 0 bases, with 6 bases between. CDR3 size: 12 residues. The CDR3 DNA reads as TGTGCCAGCAACAGGGTGAACACTGAAGCTTTCTTT. Translation gives CASNRVNTEAFF.

Points on this clone: Other nucleotide sequences from this sample produce the same CDR3. The chain joins TRBV3-1 (or the pseudogene TRBV3-2) to TRBJ1-5; D is ambiguous. The V and J ends lost 0 bases and 2 bases respectively, with 11 bases between them. The CDR3 contains 16 residues. CDR1 and CDR2 from the germline V gene are LGHDT and YNNKEL (reference sequence). For the CDR3, the DNA is TGTGCCAGCAGCCAAGATGGCGGGGTTGGCAATCAGCCCCAGCATTTT. It yields the protein CASSQDGGVGNQPQHF.

This chain connects TRBV6-5 to TRBJ1-6, with D hard to call. The V and J ends lost 0 bases and 2 bases respectively, with 5 bases between them. The CDR3 extends over 15 amino acids. Germline values: CDR1 MNHEY, CDR2 SVGAGI. CDR3 loop: CASSYSLAYNSPLHF. The CDR3 coding sequence is TGTGCCAGCAGTTACTCCCTAGCCTATAATTCACCCCTCCACTTT.

V and J are TRBV29-1 and TRBJ1-2; 8 bases align to TRBD1. This CDR3 region has 16 residues. Germline V gene lookup returns CDR1 SQVTM and CDR2 ANQGSEA. With 2 bases clipped from V and 5 bases from J, the junction kept 13 bases outside the gene matches. The CDR3: CSVELLPGQGRYGYTF. The CDR3 bases are TGCAGCGTTGAACTCCTCCCTGGACAGGGCCGGTATGGCTACACCTTC.

The V gene is TRBV10-3, the J gene TRBJ2-7; 9 nucleotides agree with TRBD1. The CDR3 is 13 amino acids. CDR1 is ENHRY and CDR2 is SYGVKD in the germline V gene. Trimming took 10 bases from V and 4 from J; bases not matched to a gene: 8. The CDR3 nucleotides read TGTGCCACCATCCCGGGACAGGGTTACGAGCAGTACTTC. Translated: CATIPGQGYEQYF.

The chain has TRBV19 and TRBJ1-6; maybe TRBD1 (5 bases). The CDR3 length is 13 residues. V lost 6 bases and J 8 bases, leaving 11 bases between the germline ends. CDR1 is LNHDA, CDR2 SQIVND, per germline (reference sequence). The CDR3 DNA is TGTGCCAGTAGCTCCGGGACTGATTCACCCCTCCACTTT. It specifies CASSSGTDSPLHF.

CDR3 sequence (DNA): TGTGCTAGTGGTTTGGTAGCGGGGGGCGAGCAGTACTTC. Translated, it gives CASGLVAGGEQYF. The chain joins TRBV12-5 to TRBJ2-7; the match to TRBD2 covers 9 bases. The CDR3 covers 13 residues. Germline loops: CDR1 LGHNT, CDR2 FRNRAP. V gave up 0 bases and J gave up 6 bases; unmatched junction bases: 0.